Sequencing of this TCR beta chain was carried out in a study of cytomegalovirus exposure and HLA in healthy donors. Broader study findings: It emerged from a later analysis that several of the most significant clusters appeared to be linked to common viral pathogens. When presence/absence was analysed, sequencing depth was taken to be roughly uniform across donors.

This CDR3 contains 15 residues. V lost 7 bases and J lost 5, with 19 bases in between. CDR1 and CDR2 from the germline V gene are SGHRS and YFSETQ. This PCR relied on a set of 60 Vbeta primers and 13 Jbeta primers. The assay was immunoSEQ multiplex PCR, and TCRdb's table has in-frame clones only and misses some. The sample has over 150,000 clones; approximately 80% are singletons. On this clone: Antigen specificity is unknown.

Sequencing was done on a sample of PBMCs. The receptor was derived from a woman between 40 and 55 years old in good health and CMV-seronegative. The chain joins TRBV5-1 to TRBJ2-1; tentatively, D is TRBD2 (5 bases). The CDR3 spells CASGSLRGMDNEQFF. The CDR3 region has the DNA TGCGCCAGCGGATCCCTGAGAGGGATGGACAATGAGCAGTTCTTC.